In its sample, the clone carrying this TCR beta chain was seen a few times. Antigen unknown. This sample was taken from a study of blood T cells in healthy people across ages. Study-wide results and caveats: Higher diversity and more naive CD4+ cells were features of long-lived donors, compared to aged donors. Older age coincided with a roughly linear decline in TCR beta diversity per million T cells.

Primers used in a second PCR of roughly 6 to 11 cycles were a sample-barcoded 5' primer and a J-beta primer mix. Each cDNA molecule was tagged by a template-switch adaptor that had 12 random nucleotides. TCRdb redid the calling of the 5' RACE reads with MiXCR, one entry per CDR3 protein. The sample lists approximately 810,000 distinct CDR3 sequences; about 28% were seen once. The receptor's source is an elderly woman in good health. Sequenced material: blood.

CDR3 in amino acids: CAWSYKGGTNEKLFF. CDR3 sequence (DNA): TGTGCCTGGAGTTACAAAGGGGGAACTAATGAAAAACTGTTTTTT. V is TRBV30 and J is TRBJ1-4, with D perhaps matching TRBD1 (6 bases). The ends were cut back, 2 bases at V and 1 base at J, with 11 bases in the middle. The CDR3 sequence is 15 residues long. The V gene's germline CDR1 is GTSNPN and CDR2 SVGIG (reference sequence).